This is a list of T cell receptor beta chains from one sample in a study of shared clonotypes between healthy human individuals. Sequencing used immunoSEQ multiplex PCR; TCRdb keeps in-frame clones, though not all of them. The sample yields 2 million to 2.5 million clones, 90% to 96% seen once. The sample consisted of naive CD4+ T cells sorted from blood. These receptors came from a man in his late teens or twenties in good health. Each CDR3 is given with its conserved first and last residue. D genes are given only for firm matches. Clone size is shown for a subset of rows, as once, few, many or a class of expanded clone.

cdr3_nt: TGTGCCTGGAGTGGTGCGGGACAGAGTCGCGAGCAGTACTTC
cdr3_aa: CAWSGAGQSREQYF
d_call: -
v_call: TRBV30
clone_size: -
j_call: TRBJ2-7

cdr3_nt: TGTGCCAGCAGCTCCTCCTGGAGGCCGGGACAGCAGTTCTTC
cdr3_aa: CASSSSWRPGQQFF
d_call: -
v_call: TRBV11-3
clone_size: -
j_call: TRBJ2-1

cdr3_nt: TGCGCCAGCAGCTTGGCCACGGAGACCCAGTACTTC
cdr3_aa: CASSLATETQYF
d_call: -
v_call: TRBV5-1
clone_size: few
j_call: TRBJ2-5

cdr3_nt: TGTGCCAGCAGCCTAGGCAGCGGGAGTGTAAATGAGCAGTTCTTC
cdr3_aa: CASSLGSGSVNEQFF
d_call: TRBD2
v_call: TRBV6-1
clone_size: -
j_call: TRBJ2-1

cdr3_nt: TGTGCCAGCAGCTTTTCCATGTCGAGATGGACTAGCGGGAGGGAGGACGAGCAGTACTTC
cdr3_aa: CASSFSMSRWTSGREDEQYF
d_call: TRBD2
v_call: TRBV13
clone_size: -
j_call: TRBJ2-7

cdr3_nt: TGCGCCAGCAGCCAAGCAGGGGCCAACGTCCTGACTTTC
cdr3_aa: CASSQAGANVLTF
d_call: -
v_call: TRBV4-3
clone_size: once
j_call: TRBJ2-6

cdr3_nt: TGTGCCAGCAGCGTAGTTGGGTCTGGGGCCAACGTCCTGACTTTC
cdr3_aa: CASSVVGSGANVLTF
d_call: -
v_call: TRBV9
clone_size: -
j_call: TRBJ2-6

cdr3_nt: TGTGCCAGCAGCCAGGGGTCCGGGGAGCTGTTTTTT
cdr3_aa: CASSQGSGELFF
d_call: -
v_call: TRBV6-1
clone_size: -
j_call: TRBJ2-2

cdr3_nt: TGTGCCATCAGTGTCGCGGGACACCGCTCTGGAAACACCATATATTTT
cdr3_aa: CAISVAGHRSGNTIYF
d_call: -
v_call: TRBV10-3
clone_size: -
j_call: TRBJ1-3

cdr3_nt: TGTGCCAGCAGCGTAGAGCTAGCGGCAACGACCGGGGAGCTGTTTTTT
cdr3_aa: CASSVELAATTGELFF
d_call: TRBD2
v_call: TRBV9
clone_size: -
j_call: TRBJ2-2

cdr3_nt: TGTGCCTGTTCGTTAGGGGGCACAGATACGCAGTATTTT
cdr3_aa: CACSLGGTDTQYF
d_call: -
v_call: TRBV30
clone_size: -
j_call: TRBJ2-3

cdr3_nt: TGCGCCAGCAGCCAGCCGGACAGGAAGATCTACGAGCAGTACTTC
cdr3_aa: CASSQPDRKIYEQYF
d_call: TRBD1
v_call: TRBV4-1
clone_size: -
j_call: TRBJ2-7

cdr3_nt: TGCGCCAGCAGCTTGGGTTGGGGGCTTGCCGGGACCCAGTACTTC
cdr3_aa: CASSLGWGLAGTQYF
d_call: -
v_call: TRBV5-1
clone_size: -
j_call: TRBJ2-5

cdr3_nt: TGTGCCAGCAGGCCCTCGGGACAGGGTAATTCACCCCTCCACTTT
cdr3_aa: CASRPSGQGNSPLHF
d_call: TRBD1
v_call: TRBV6-5
clone_size: -
j_call: TRBJ1-6

cdr3_nt: TGCGCCAGCAGCCAAAGGACAGGCGTAAGTGAAAAACTGTTTTTT
cdr3_aa: CASSQRTGVSEKLFF
d_call: TRBD1
v_call: TRBV4-3
clone_size: -
j_call: TRBJ1-4

cdr3_nt: TGTGCCAGCAGTTGGGGGGAGGGCGAGCAGTACTTC
cdr3_aa: CASSWGEGEQYF
d_call: TRBD2
v_call: TRBV5-4
clone_size: -
j_call: TRBJ2-7

cdr3_nt: TGTGCCAGCAGTACCATATGGGTAGAGAACACCTACGAGCAGTACTTC
cdr3_aa: CASSTIWVENTYEQYF
d_call: -
v_call: TRBV28
clone_size: once
j_call: TRBJ2-7

cdr3_nt: TGCGCCAGCAGCCAAGAAGAGGGGCGCCCGGAGACCCAGTACTTC
cdr3_aa: CASSQEEGRPETQYF
d_call: -
v_call: TRBV4-1
clone_size: -
j_call: TRBJ2-5

cdr3_nt: TGTGCCAGCAGCTTCTCGTCCCTCGAGCAGTACTTC
cdr3_aa: CASSFSSLEQYF
d_call: -
v_call: TRBV7-2
clone_size: -
j_call: TRBJ2-7

cdr3_nt: TGCGCCAGCAGCATACCGACAGCGATAGGAGGGACCCAGTACTTC
cdr3_aa: CASSIPTAIGGTQYF
d_call: -
v_call: TRBV5-1
clone_size: -
j_call: TRBJ2-5

cdr3_nt: TGTGCCAGCTCACCAGACAGCGATGAGCAGTTCTTC
cdr3_aa: CASSPDSDEQFF
d_call: -
v_call: TRBV18
clone_size: few
j_call: TRBJ2-1

cdr3_nt: TGCAGCGTTGTTCCCTCCTACAATGAGCAGTTCTTC
cdr3_aa: CSVVPSYNEQFF
d_call: -
v_call: TRBV29-1
clone_size: -
j_call: TRBJ2-1

cdr3_nt: TGTGCCAGCAGCTTGGGGACAGGTCTTTTTTCGAGGTACGAGCAGTACTTC
cdr3_aa: CASSLGTGLFSRYEQYF
d_call: TRBD1
v_call: TRBV5-8
clone_size: -
j_call: TRBJ2-7

cdr3_nt: TGCGCCAGCAGTCCGGGACAGGGGTCCCACGAGCAGTACTTC
cdr3_aa: CASSPGQGSHEQYF
d_call: TRBD1
v_call: TRBV5-1
clone_size: once
j_call: TRBJ2-7

cdr3_nt: TGCAGCGTTGTAGGGGCTGAAGCTTTCTTT
cdr3_aa: CSVVGAEAFF
d_call: -
v_call: TRBV29-1
clone_size: -
j_call: TRBJ1-1

cdr3_nt: TGTGCCAGCAGTGCACCTTTCCAAGAGACCCAGTACTTC
cdr3_aa: CASSAPFQETQYF
d_call: -
v_call: TRBV6-6
clone_size: -
j_call: TRBJ2-5

cdr3_nt: TGTGCCAGCAGTGCGACCGGGAAGGGTTGGGGCTACACCTTC
cdr3_aa: CASSATGKGWGYTF
d_call: -
v_call: TRBV25-1
clone_size: once
j_call: TRBJ1-2

cdr3_nt: TGCGCCAGCAGCCAAGAAGGGGGAGGGGGGCCCCAGCATTTT
cdr3_aa: CASSQEGGGGPQHF
d_call: -
v_call: TRBV4-1
clone_size: -
j_call: TRBJ1-5

cdr3_nt: TGTGCCAGCAGCTTGGCCCCCTCCTACGAGCAGTACTTC
cdr3_aa: CASSLAPSYEQYF
d_call: -
v_call: TRBV5-8
clone_size: -
j_call: TRBJ2-7

cdr3_nt: TGTGCCAGCTCACCCGGGGCGGAAACCGGGGAGCTGTTTTTT
cdr3_aa: CASSPGAETGELFF
d_call: -
v_call: TRBV18
clone_size: -
j_call: TRBJ2-2

cdr3_nt: TGTGCCAGCTCGCGGGATCTTAATGAAAAACTGTTTTTT
cdr3_aa: CASSRDLNEKLFF
d_call: -
v_call: TRBV18
clone_size: -
j_call: TRBJ1-4

cdr3_nt: TGTGCCAGCAGCACCGGGACAGGGGGCACCGGGGAGCTGTTTTTT
cdr3_aa: CASSTGTGGTGELFF
d_call: TRBD1
v_call: TRBV28
clone_size: -
j_call: TRBJ2-2

cdr3_nt: TGCACCAGCAGCGCCCGATCTCAGCGGGAGATTTCGGGCGAGCAGTACTTC
cdr3_aa: CTSSARSQREISGEQYF
d_call: -
v_call: TRBV1
clone_size: -
j_call: TRBJ2-7

cdr3_nt: TGTGCCAGCAGGACCTTCGAGGGTGGCTACACCTTC
cdr3_aa: CASRTFEGGYTF
d_call: -
v_call: TRBV6-6
clone_size: -
j_call: TRBJ1-2

cdr3_nt: TGTGCCAGCAGTGAACCGAGGCGGGACAGGGGGCAAGAGACCCAGTACTTC
cdr3_aa: CASSEPRRDRGQETQYF
d_call: TRBD1
v_call: TRBV6-1
clone_size: -
j_call: TRBJ2-5

cdr3_nt: TGTGCCAGCAGTGAGCGGACAGACAGGTACACTGAAGCTTTCTTT
cdr3_aa: CASSERTDRYTEAFF
d_call: -
v_call: TRBV2
clone_size: -
j_call: TRBJ1-1

cdr3_nt: TGCGCCAGCAGCACAGACAGGGGAGACGGCTATGGCTACACCTTC
cdr3_aa: CASSTDRGDGYGYTF
d_call: TRBD1
v_call: TRBV5-1
clone_size: -
j_call: TRBJ1-2

cdr3_nt: TGTGCCAGCAGTGGGGGACTAGCGGGAATCTACGAGCAGTACTTC
cdr3_aa: CASSGGLAGIYEQYF
d_call: TRBD2
v_call: TRBV6-1
clone_size: -
j_call: TRBJ2-7

cdr3_nt: TGTGCCATTACAGGGGGCGGGTTAGCTGGAAACACCATATATTTT
cdr3_aa: CAITGGGLAGNTIYF
d_call: TRBD1
v_call: TRBV6-1
clone_size: -
j_call: TRBJ1-3

cdr3_nt: TGCGCCAGCAGCTTGGGGATCTCCTATAATTCACCCCTCCACTTT
cdr3_aa: CASSLGISYNSPLHF
d_call: -
v_call: TRBV5-1
clone_size: -
j_call: TRBJ1-6

cdr3_nt: TGTGCCAGTAGACCGGACAGGGTAGAGACCCAGTACTTC
cdr3_aa: CASRPDRVETQYF
d_call: TRBD1
v_call: TRBV19
clone_size: -
j_call: TRBJ2-5

cdr3_nt: TGTGCCAGCAGTGGGGGGACGTCTGGAAACACCATATATTTT
cdr3_aa: CASSGGTSGNTIYF
d_call: -
v_call: TRBV2
clone_size: -
j_call: TRBJ1-3

cdr3_nt: TGCGCCAGCAGTCTCACACCGGGGGCGGAAACTGAAGCTTTCTTT
cdr3_aa: CASSLTPGAETEAFF
d_call: -
v_call: TRBV5-1
clone_size: -
j_call: TRBJ1-1

cdr3_nt: TGCGCCAGCACCGAGCCAGGGACCCCCGGGGGGACCCAGTACTTC
cdr3_aa: CASTEPGTPGGTQYF
d_call: -
v_call: TRBV5-1
clone_size: -
j_call: TRBJ2-5

cdr3_nt: TGTGCCAGCAGTTACGACAGTTGGAACACTGAAGCTTTCTTT
cdr3_aa: CASSYDSWNTEAFF
d_call: -
v_call: TRBV6-5
clone_size: few
j_call: TRBJ1-1

cdr3_nt: TGCGCCAGCAGCTTGTCGGGCGATCAGCCCCAGCATTTT
cdr3_aa: CASSLSGDQPQHF
d_call: -
v_call: TRBV5-1
clone_size: -
j_call: TRBJ1-5

cdr3_nt: TGTGCCAGCAGCGTGACGCAGGGCGGCGGGGAGCTGTTTTTT
cdr3_aa: CASSVTQGGGELFF
d_call: -
v_call: TRBV9
clone_size: -
j_call: TRBJ2-2